Listed below are T cell receptor beta chains from one sample, sequenced in a study of OX40 agonist ivuxolimab in advanced cancers. The protocol was immunoSEQ multiplex PCR, while the TCRdb copy is restricted to in-frame clones and leaves out a portion. The repertoire includes under 70,000 clones, more than 80% of them detected once, and about 8.2% sits in the top ten. The sequencing here drew on CD4+ or CD8+ T cells sorted from blood, taken in a trial of the OX40 agonist ivuxolimab. The receptors were gathered from an adult with an advanced solid tumor such as melanoma, head and neck, liver or kidney cancer. Each CDR3 is given with its conserved first and last residue. A D gene is named only where the DNA matches it firmly. Size values are once, few and many counts, or a class for expanded clones, and some rows have none.

clone size,D gene,J gene,V gene,CDR3 DNA,CDR3 protein
-,-,TRBJ1-3,TRBV7-8,TGTGCCAGCAGACCTATGCTCTCTGGAAACACCATATATTTT,CASRPMLSGNTIYF
-,-,TRBJ1-5,TRBV6-5,TGTGCCAGCAGGCAGGGTATTAGCCAGCCCCAGCATTTT,CASRQGISQPQHF
-,-,TRBJ1-1,TRBV2,TGTGCCAGCAGTATGTTAGTAGAAGCTTTCTTT,CASSMLVEAFF
-,-,TRBJ2-6,TRBV7-8,TGTGCCAGCAGCGTTTACAGGGCTGGGGCCAACGTCCTGACTTTC,CASSVYRAGANVLTF
-,-,TRBJ2-1,TRBV5-6,TGTGCCAGCAGGAGAGGACAAACCATGTTTAACTACAATGAGCAGTTCTTC,CASRRGQTMFNYNEQFF
-,-,TRBJ2-2,TRBV4-3,TGCGCCAGCAGCCAAGATGGCACCGCCACCGGGGAGCTGTTTTTT,CASSQDGTATGELFF
-,-,TRBJ2-5,TRBV5-6,TGTGCCAGCAGCTTGCGACGAGGGAAGGGAGAGACCCAGTACTTC,CASSLRRGKGETQYF
-,-,TRBJ2-7,TRBV6-5,TGTGCCAGCAGTTACTCATCTGACTCATACGAGCAGTACTTC,CASSYSSDSYEQYF
-,-,TRBJ1-2,TRBV10-3,TGTGCCACCTCATCAGCGGGGGGACTACTCTATGGCTACACCTTC,CATSSAGGLLYGYTF
-,TRBD2,TRBJ2-1,TRBV18,TGTGCCAGCTCATCACAGCGGGCAGGACTAGATCAGTTCTTC,CASSSQRAGLDQFF
-,-,TRBJ1-2,TRBV6-1,TGTGCCAGCACAGAGGCCGGGGATGGCTACACCTTC,CASTEAGDGYTF
-,-,TRBJ1-2,TRBV7-2,TGTGCCAGCAGCTTCACATCCGATTTGGGGTATGGCTACACCTTC,CASSFTSDLGYGYTF
-,-,TRBJ2-7,TRBV21-1,TGTGCCAGCAGCAAAGGCGTGGCCGGAAAGGACTACGAGCAGTACTTC,CASSKGVAGKDYEQYF
-,-,TRBJ1-2,TRBV28,TGTGCCACCTTTGGCTATGGCTACACCTTC,CATFGYGYTF
-,-,TRBJ1-1,TRBV5-1,TGCGCCAGCAGCTTGGAGGCAGGGAAGAACACTGAAGCTTTCTTT,CASSLEAGKNTEAFF
-,-,TRBJ1-6,TRBV9,TGTGCCAGCAGCGTTAGCCCGAACACAGGTGCTACCTCACCCCTCCACTTT,CASSVSPNTGATSPLHF
few,-,TRBJ1-2,TRBV2,TGTGCCAGCAGTCCAGGGACGGCGGTGCGTGGCTACACCTTC,CASSPGTAVRGYTF
-,TRBD1,TRBJ1-5,TRBV5-6,TGTGCCAGCAGCTCGACAGGGGGCTGGGGCAATCAGCCCCAGCATTTT,CASSSTGGWGNQPQHF
-,-,TRBJ2-3,TRBV11-3,TGTGCCAGCAGCTTAGGCGCGAATACGCAGTATTTT,CASSLGANTQYF
-,-,TRBJ2-1,TRBV19,TGTGCCAGTAGTATAGGGGGAGTCGATGAGCAGTTCTTC,CASSIGGVDEQFF
-,-,TRBJ2-3,TRBV5-4,TGTGCCAGCAGCCCACCGAGAGGCACAGATACGCAGTATTTT,CASSPPRGTDTQYF
-,-,TRBJ2-7,TRBV5-1,TGCGCCAGCAGCTCGGGACCCCGAGCCTACGAGCAGTACTTC,CASSSGPRAYEQYF
-,-,TRBJ1-1,TRBV28,TGTGCCAGCAGTTTACAGGGGTTGAACACTGAAGCTTTCTTT,CASSLQGLNTEAFF
once,-,TRBJ1-1,TRBV2,TGTGCCAGCAGACAGTGGGGGGCCGCGGAAGCTTTCTTT,CASRQWGAAEAFF
-,TRBD2,TRBJ2-5,TRBV7-6,TGTGCCAGCAGCTTAGTTCCAGCGGGAGGGTTAGAGACCCAGTACTTC,CASSLVPAGGLETQYF
-,-,TRBJ1-1,TRBV4-3,TGCGCCAGCAGTCGGGACGGAAAGGGGACTGAAGCTTTCTTT,CASSRDGKGTEAFF
-,-,TRBJ2-2,TRBV11-3,TGTGCCAGCAGCTCGACGCGAACCGGGGAGCTGTTTTTT,CASSSTRTGELFF